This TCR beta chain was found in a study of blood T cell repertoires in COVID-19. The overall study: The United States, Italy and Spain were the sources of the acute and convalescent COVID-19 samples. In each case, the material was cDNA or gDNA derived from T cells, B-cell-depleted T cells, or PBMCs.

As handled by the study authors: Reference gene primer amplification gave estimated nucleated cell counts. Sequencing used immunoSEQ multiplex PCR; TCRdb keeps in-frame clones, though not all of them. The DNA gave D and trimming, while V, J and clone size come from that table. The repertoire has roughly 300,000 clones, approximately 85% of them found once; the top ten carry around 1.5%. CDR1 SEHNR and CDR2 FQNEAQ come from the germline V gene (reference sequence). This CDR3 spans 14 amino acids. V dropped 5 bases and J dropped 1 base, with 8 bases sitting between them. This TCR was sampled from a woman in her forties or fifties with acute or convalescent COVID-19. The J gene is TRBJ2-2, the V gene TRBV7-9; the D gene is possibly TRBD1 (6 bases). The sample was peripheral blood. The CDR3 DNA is TGTGCCAGCAGCGACAGGTTGAACACCGGGGAGCTGTTTTTT. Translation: CASSDRLNTGELFF.